This T cell receptor (beta chain) emerged from a study of cytomegalovirus exposure and HLA in healthy donors. Regarding the study as a whole: A later analysis found that most CMV-associated TCR beta chains appeared HLA-restricted. As confirmed in vitro, three CMV-associated chains were specific for CMV antigens.

Details on this clone: No antigen is known for it.

In germline, CDR1 is DFQATT, CDR2 SNEGSKA (reference sequence). The V gene lost 6 bases and the J gene lost 13 bases, with 15 bases spanning the gap. The CDR3 is made up of 10 amino acids. Use of 60 Vbeta and 13 Jbeta primers characterized the PCR. Authors' methods: Counted up in a later analysis, unique TCR beta chains came to some 72 million, with some 9.9 million shared. The method was immunoSEQ multiplex PCR; TCRdb's version includes in-frame clones alone and lacks a portion of them. D and trimming were read from the DNA, whereas the V and J calls and clone size are those reported in that table. Its table records under 40,000 clones.

Sequencing input: PBMCs. This clonotype originated in a woman in her forties in good health and CMV-seropositive. The gene calls are TRBV20-1 and TRBJ1-1; D possibly corresponds to TRBD1 (6 bases). The CDR3 loop reads CSALDRTGFF. CDR3 sequence (DNA): TGCAGTGCCTTAGACAGGACTGGTTTCTTT.